Listed below are T cell receptor beta chains from one sample, sequenced in a study of blood T cell repertoires in COVID-19. The assay was immunoSEQ multiplex PCR, and TCRdb's table has in-frame clones only and misses some. The table includes 95,000 to 150,000 clones, roughly 89% detected once. The sample taken for sequencing was PBMCs or T cells enriched from blood (not recorded which). These TCRs come from a woman in her 30s who had recovered from COVID-19. CDR3s include the opening cysteine and the closing phenylalanine or tryptophan. A D gene is named only where the DNA matches it firmly. A row's size may be missing; if present it is once, few, many or a size class.

d_call clone_size j_call v_call cdr3_aa cdr3_nt
. . TRBJ2-3 TRBV5-1 CASSLRGIPSTDTQYF TGCGCCAGCAGCTTGAGGGGGATTCCTAGCACAGATACGCAGTATTTT
TRBD1 . TRBJ1-2 TRBV30 CAWSVPTGGTGYGYTF TGTGCCTGGAGTGTCCCGACAGGGGGCACGGGCTATGGCTACACCTTC
. . TRBJ1-1 TRBV18 CASSSDRKNTEAFF TGTGCCAGCTCATCCGACAGGAAGAACACTGAAGCTTTCTTT
. . TRBJ1-5 TRBV4-1 CASSQYPDSNNQPQHF TGCGCCAGCAGCCAGTACCCGGACTCCAACAATCAGCCCCAGCATTTT
TRBD2 few TRBJ2-1 TRBV28 CASAAGGSYNEQFF TGTGCCAGCGCAGCGGGAGGGTCCTACAATGAGCAGTTCTTC
TRBD2 . TRBJ2-5 TRBV7-9 CASSLGTAGWMETQYF TGTGCCAGCAGCTTAGGAACAGCGGGGTGGATGGAGACCCAGTACTTC
. . TRBJ1-2 TRBV28 CASSLTRAGGVDYGYTF TGTGCCAGCAGTTTAACCAGGGCAGGCGGGGTTGACTATGGCTACACCTTC
. once TRBJ1-6 TRBV27 CASSPQRGGQGLNSPLHF TGTGCCAGCAGTCCTCAGAGGGGTGGGCAGGGACTCAATTCACCCCTCCACTTT
TRBD2 . TRBJ2-1 TRBV24-1 CATSDFSGSSYNEQFF TGTGCCACCAGTGACTTTAGCGGGAGCTCCTACAATGAGCAGTTCTTC
. . TRBJ2-7 TRBV6-5 CASMGGADEQYF TGTGCCAGCATGGGCGGGGCGGACGAGCAGTACTTC
. . TRBJ1-1 TRBV29-1 CSVAQGEAFF TGCAGCGTTGCACAGGGCGAAGCTTTCTTT
TRBD1 . TRBJ2-7 TRBV6-5 CASSQTGRLYEQYF TGTGCCAGCAGTCAGACAGGGCGGTTGTACGAGCAGTACTTC
. . TRBJ1-2 TRBV5-1 CASAPVPRQVYGYTF TGCGCCAGCGCCCCAGTCCCCCGACAGGTCTATGGCTACACCTTC
TRBD2 once TRBJ2-3 TRBV10-3 CAISRAHPSGSSTDTQYF TGTGCCATCAGCCGAGCCCATCCCAGCGGGAGCAGCACAGATACGCAGTATTTT
. . TRBJ2-7 TRBV7-9 CASSRMGRPYEQYF TGTGCCAGCAGCCGGATGGGCCGGCCATACGAGCAGTACTTC
. . TRBJ2-7 TRBV7-9 CASTGARSSYEQYF TGTGCCAGCACTGGGGCCCGGAGTTCCTACGAGCAGTACTTC
TRBD1 once TRBJ1-2 TRBV10-3 CAISESLGRGQGDGYTF TGTGCCATCAGTGAGTCGTTAGGACGGGGACAGGGGGATGGCTACACCTTC
TRBD2 . TRBJ2-5 TRBV5-1 CASSLGHPTSGRKTQYF TGCGCCAGCAGCTTGGGCCACCCCACTAGCGGGAGAAAGACCCAGTACTTC
. . TRBJ2-5 TRBV4-1 CASSQAERRQETQYF TGCGCCAGCAGCCAAGCCGAGCGGAGACAAGAGACCCAGTACTTC
TRBD1 . TRBJ1-5 TRBV7-9 CASSSGGDRNQPQHF TGTGCCAGCAGCTCCGGGGGGGACAGAAATCAGCCCCAGCATTTT
TRBD1 . TRBJ2-3 TRBV7-2 CASSPGQGSTDTQYF TGTGCCAGCAGCCCCGGACAGGGGAGCACAGATACGCAGTATTTT